This T cell receptor beta chain was captured in a study of shared T cell receptors in the human thymus. This CDR3 has 14 amino acids. Libraries were prepared by immunoSEQ multiplex PCR; TCRdb keeps only in-frame clonotypes and omits some of them. The sample yields 500,000 to 550,000 clones, roughly 74% seen once. The same specimen was also included in a second study, on human thymus T cells. That work adds: Thymic tissue was derived from resections collected during corrective heart surgery. Thymic and blood repertoires appeared to display a bias in their usage of V and J genes. Thymic repertoires overlap heavily among unrelated individuals, related research has reported.

The chain employs TRBV21-1 and TRBJ2-5; the table's TRBD1 call for D was not verified on the DNA. TRBV21-1 corresponds to a pseudogene. Sequencing was done on a sample of thymocytes. This TCR was recovered from a boy under two years old with a congenital heart defect. This CDR3 is CASSTDRAEETQYF. CDR3 nucleotides: TGTGCCAGCAGCACGGACAGGGCGGAGGAGACCCAGTACTTC.